These T cell receptor beta chains were read from a single sample in a study of OX40 agonist ivuxolimab in advanced cancers. Some clones are missing from TCRdb's copy, which holds only in-frame ones; the method was immunoSEQ multiplex PCR. Of approximately 90,000 clones detected, around 85% appear once; the ten largest clones hold around 4%. The sequencing here drew on CD4+ or CD8+ T cells sorted from blood, taken in a trial of the OX40 agonist ivuxolimab. The receptor set was obtained from an adult with an advanced solid tumor such as melanoma, head and neck, liver or kidney cancer. Each CDR3 is given with its conserved first and last residue. The order of the fields is V gene, clone size, D gene, J gene, CDR3 DNA, CDR3 protein. D genes are given only for firm matches. Only some rows state a clone size, as once, few, many or a class for expanded clones.

>TRBV7-9|.|TRBD1|TRBJ2-2
TGTGCCAGCAGACAGACAGGGAATACCCCGAACACCGGGGAGCTGTTTTTT
CASRQTGNTPNTGELFF
>TRBV15|.|.|TRBJ2-1
TGTGCCACCAGCCGGGGAAGCGACCCGGCATCCAATGAGCAGTTCTTC
CATSRGSDPASNEQFF
>TRBV5-1|.|TRBD1|TRBJ2-7
TGCGCCAGCAGCTTGGGCCTAAGGGGACAGGGGGAGCAGTACTTC
CASSLGLRGQGEQYF
>TRBV5-6|.|TRBD1|TRBJ2-1
TGTGCCAGCAGCTTACCCTACAGGGGGCAGGACAATGAGCAGTTCTTC
CASSLPYRGQDNEQFF
>TRBV7-2|.|.|TRBJ2-3
TGTGCCAGCAGCTTCGAGGGAGGCCAGACCGGTACGCAGTATTTT
CASSFEGGQTGTQYF
>TRBV21-1|.|.|TRBJ1-4
TGTGCCAGACTAATGGGGGGGACTAATGAAAAACTGTTTTTT
CARLMGGTNEKLFF
>TRBV14|once|.|TRBJ2-7
TGTGCCAGCAGCCAAGAGTGGCAGGGCGGGCAGTACTTC
CASSQEWQGGQYF
>TRBV30|.|TRBD2|TRBJ2-1
TGTTCCGGAACTAGCGGCTACAATGAGCAGTTCTTC
CSGTSGYNEQFF
>TRBV6-5|.|.|TRBJ2-2
TGTGCCAGCACCACCGAGATAACCGGGGAGCTGTTTTTT
CASTTEITGELFF
>TRBV21-1|few|.|TRBJ2-3
TGTGCCAGCAGCAAAGGAACCACAGATACGCAGTATTTT
CASSKGTTDTQYF
>TRBV28|once|.|TRBJ2-7
TGTGCCAGCAGGACCTATCTCGCACCCTACGAGCAGTACTTC
CASRTYLAPYEQYF
>TRBV5-1|.|TRBD1|TRBJ1-3
TGCGCCAGCAGCTTACAGGGGGCGCGGACTGGAAACACCATATATTTT
CASSLQGARTGNTIYF
>TRBV7-8|.|TRBD2|TRBJ2-7
TGTGCCAGCAGCTTATCCGCTAGCGGGAGCTACGAGCAGTACTTC
CASSLSASGSYEQYF
>TRBV7-8|.|.|TRBJ2-1
TGTGCCAGCAGCTCTCTACGGGCTGAGCAGTTCTTC
CASSSLRAEQFF
>TRBV28|.|.|TRBJ2-5
TGTGCCAGCAGTACTATGGGCAGGGTTTCGGGGGAGCAGTACTTC
CASSTMGRVSGEQYF
>TRBV28|.|TRBD2|TRBJ2-7
TGTGCCAGCAGTTTATACCTCGCGGGAGGCTCCTACGAGCAGTACTTC
CASSLYLAGGSYEQYF
>TRBV4-1|.|TRBD1|TRBJ2-7
TGCGCCAGCTGGGACAGGGCCTACGAGCAGTACTTC
CASWDRAYEQYF
>TRBV18|.|.|TRBJ1-1
TGTGCCAGCTCACCCCGGGACATAGCTGAAGCTTTCTTT
CASSPRDIAEAFF
>TRBV4-3|.|.|TRBJ1-5
TGCGCCAGCAGTCAAGAAAAAAGTCAGCCCCAGCATTTT
CASSQEKSQPQHF
>TRBV19|few|TRBD1|TRBJ1-5
TGTGCCACGCACAGGGGCGGCAATCAGCCCCAGCATTTT
CATHRGGNQPQHF
>TRBV14|.|.|TRBJ2-4
TGTGCCAGCAGCCAAGGGCGTTGGGACCTAGCGTCCGTATATTTC
CASSQGRWDLASVYF
>TRBV11-3|.|.|TRBJ2-5
TGTGCCAGCAGCTTAGAGGGGTGGCTCGAGACCCAGTACTTC
CASSLEGWLETQYF
>TRBV7-3|.|.|TRBJ2-1
TGTGCCAGCAGCTTAGATTCATATGAGCAGTTCTTC
CASSLDSYEQFF
>TRBV5-4|.|TRBD2|TRBJ2-7
TGTGCCAGCAGCTTACGTATGGCTAGCGGAGGAATTTACGAGCAGTACTTC
CASSLRMASGGIYEQYF
>TRBV27|medium-sized|TRBD1|TRBJ2-7
TGTGCCAGCAGTTGGGACAGTTCCTACGAGCAGTACTTC
CASSWDSSYEQYF
>TRBV7-9|.|.|TRBJ2-5
TGTGCCAGCAGCTTAAGGGGGGAGGGAGAGACCCAGTACTTC
CASSLRGEGETQYF
>TRBV25-1|.|.|TRBJ2-7
TGTGCCAGCAGTGAGGGGTCCCTCGAGCAGTACTTC
CASSEGSLEQYF
>TRBV19|.|.|TRBJ2-7
TGTGCCAGTAGTCCCTCACCCTCCTACGAGCAGTACTTC
CASSPSPSYEQYF
>TRBV11-2|.|.|TRBJ2-1
TGTGCCAGCAGCTTAATGCAGGGAGGATTGGGTGAGCAGTTCTTC
CASSLMQGGLGEQFF
>TRBV15|.|.|TRBJ1-4
TGTGCCACCAGCAGAGCTGGAGGGCAGGGCGAAAAACTGTTTTTT
CATSRAGGQGEKLFF
>TRBV21-1|.|.|TRBJ2-1
TGTGCCAGCAGCAAAGTCCCCAAAATTTTCCCCACAGGGGGCGTCTACAATGAGCAGTTCTTC
CASSKVPKIFPTGGVYNEQFF
>TRBV19|.|.|TRBJ1-4
TGTGCCAGTAGCAGAGGGTTAGCTGAAAAACTGTTTTTT
CASSRGLAEKLFF
>TRBV5-4|.|TRBD1|TRBJ2-5
TGTGCCAGCAGCTCAACAAAGGACAGGCACCAAGAGACCCAGTACTTC
CASSSTKDRHQETQYF
>TRBV5-8|.|.|TRBJ1-4
TGTGCCAGCAGCTTGAGGGGGGGAGCGGCCAAACTGTTTTTT
CASSLRGGAAKLFF
>TRBV6-4|.|.|TRBJ2-1
TGTGCCAGCAGTGACACCGAATCTGGACTACTTAACAATGAGCAGTTCTTC
CASSDTESGLLNNEQFF
>TRBV7-2|.|TRBD2|TRBJ2-7
TGTGCCAGCAGTCTAGCGGGACTCTCCTACGAGCAGTACTTC
CASSLAGLSYEQYF
>TRBV5-1|.|.|TRBJ1-4
TGCGCCAGCAGCTTGGGAGGTGTGGGGCATGAAAAACTGTTTTTT
CASSLGGVGHEKLFF
>TRBV5-6|.|TRBD2|TRBJ2-1
TGTGCCAGCAGCTGGACTAGTGAATTAGGCGAGCAGTTCTTC
CASSWTSELGEQFF
>TRBV19|.|.|TRBJ1-2
TGTGCCAGTAGGCTACCCGGGGCGTCCTATGGCTACACCTTC
CASRLPGASYGYTF
>TRBV7-9|few|TRBD1|TRBJ1-5
TGTGCCAGCAGCGGAACAGGGGCTCAGCCCCAGCATTTT
CASSGTGAQPQHF
>TRBV7-2|.|.|TRBJ2-7
TGTGCCAGCAGCCCGTTACCGTCCCAGGCCGAGCAGTACTTC
CASSPLPSQAEQYF
>TRBV7-2|few|.|TRBJ2-5
TGTGCCAGCAGCTTAGGAGGGAGTGTGAGAGAGACCCAGTACTTC
CASSLGGSVRETQYF
>TRBV12-1|.|.|TRBJ1-1
TGTGCCAGCAGCTGGAAGGCTAAGAACACTGAAGCTTTCTTT
CASSWKAKNTEAFF
>TRBV18|.|TRBD1|TRBJ1-1
TGTGCCAGCTCACCTGACAGGGGGCGAGACACTGAAGCTTTCTTT
CASSPDRGRDTEAFF
>TRBV6-1|.|.|TRBJ1-4
TGTGCCAGCAGTGGGACAGCAACTAATGAAAAACTGTTTTTT
CASSGTATNEKLFF
>TRBV5-1|.|.|TRBJ2-5
TGCGCCAGCAGCTGGGGCCAAGAGACCCAGTACTTC
CASSWGQETQYF
>TRBV6-6|.|.|TRBJ1-2
TGTGCCAGCAGTTATGGAAAAACAACCTATGGCTACACCTTC
CASSYGKTTYGYTF
>TRBV9|.|.|TRBJ2-2
TGTGCCAGCAGCCTTCAGGACCCAGACACCGGGGAGCTGTTTTTT
CASSLQDPDTGELFF
>TRBV9|.|.|TRBJ2-1
TGTGCCAGCAGTCTTGAATTCAACAATGAGCAGTTCTTC
CASSLEFNNEQFF
>TRBV28|.|.|TRBJ2-1
TGTGCCAGCAGTTCGCGCGGTGAGCAGTTCTTC
CASSSRGEQFF
>TRBV19|once|.|TRBJ2-5
TGTGCCAGTAGTATAGCCCCTTATGAGACCCAGTACTTC
CASSIAPYETQYF
>TRBV28|.|.|TRBJ1-4
TGTGCCAGCAGCAAAAATGAAAAACTGTTTTTT
CASSKNEKLFF
>TRBV6-6|.|.|TRBJ1-5
TGTGCCAGCAGTTGGCCAAATCAGCCCCAGCATTTT
CASSWPNQPQHF
>TRBV5-1|.|TRBD2|TRBJ2-2
TGCGCCAGCAGCACCCGCAGGGGCGGGAGGACCGGGGAGCTGTTTTTT
CASSTRRGGRTGELFF
>TRBV7-9|.|.|TRBJ1-3
TGTGCCAGCAGCTACGCGGGAAACACCATATATTTT
CASSYAGNTIYF